The 5 T cell receptor beta chains in this list originate from one sample, sequenced in a study of blood T cell repertoires in COVID-19. Sequencing was performed with immunoSEQ multiplex PCR; in TCRdb, only in-frame clones are kept and a portion is missing. The sample shows around 310,000 clones, roughly 88% of them seen only once. Sequenced: PBMCs or T cells enriched from blood (not recorded which). Receptors originate from a man younger than 40 who had recovered from COVID-19.

The sample holds one count of this clone. The CDR3 bases are TGTGCCAGCAGCCCCAGGGACAGGCCAGCCTACGAGCAGTACTTC. Protein: CASSPRDRPAYEQYF. The chain uses TRBV7-9 and TRBJ2-7; 8 nucleotides align to TRBD1. The germline gives CDR1 SEHNR, CDR2 FQNEAQ (reference sequence). V gave up 5 bases and J gave up 2 bases; unmatched junction bases: 8. The CDR3 has 15 residues.

This clone was seen only a few times. The chain carries TRBV6-6 and TRBJ1-2; D gene ambiguous. Germline V CDR1 and CDR2: MNHNY, SVGAGI (reference sequence). This CDR3 is built from 12 residues. The V and J ends lost 6 bases and 4 bases respectively, with 9 bases between them. The CDR3 DNA reads TGTGCCAGCAGCGAGGTCGCCTATGGCTACACCTTC. Protein product: CASSEVAYGYTF.

The rearrangement uses TRBV9 and TRBJ2-7, with D maybe TRBD1 (6 bases). This CDR3 is 15 amino acids long. Trimming cost V 4 bases and J 2 bases, with 16 bases left between them. From germline, CDR1 is SGDLS and CDR2 YYNGEE. The DNA of the CDR3 is TGTGCCAGCAGCAACAATTACAGGGAAACCTACGAGCAGTACTTC. Protein product: CASSNNYRETYEQYF. Complete variable domain (other parts from reference TRBV9 and TRBJ2-7): DSGVTQTPKHLITATGQRVTLRCSPRSGDLSVYWYQQSLDQGLQFLIQYYNGEERAKGNILERFSAQQFPDLHSELNLSSLELGDSALYFCASSNNYRETYEQYFGPGTRLTVT.

This sequence joins TRBV11-3 and TRBJ2-3, with D maybe TRBD1 (6 bases). In germline, CDR1 is SGHNT, CDR2 YENEEA. V was cut by 5 bases and J by 1 base, with 16 bases left in between. This CDR3 is 16 amino acids long. DNA for the CDR3: TGTGCCAGCAGCGTCAGGGGATCGAGGGGCACAGATACGCAGTATTTT. It codes for CASSVRGSRGTDTQYF. Using reference TRBV11-3 and TRBJ2-3 for the parts outside the CDR3, the full variable domain is EAGVVQSPRYKIIEKKQPVAFWCNPISGHNTLYWYLQNLGQGPELLIRYENEEAVDDSQLPKDRFSAERLKGVDSTLKIQPAELGDSAVYLCASSVRGSRGTDTQYFGPGTRLTVL.

This clone was counted once. This chain joins TRBV7-9 and TRBJ2-2, with 12 bases identical to TRBD2. Losses at the gene ends were 7 bases for V and 5 bases for J; bases not matched to a gene: 8. CDR1 SEHNR and CDR2 FQNEAQ come from the germline V gene (reference sequence). The CDR3 sequence is 16 residues long. CDR3 DNA: TGTGCCAGCACGACCCTAGCGGGGGGGCAAACCGGGGAGCTGTTTTTT. Its translation: CASTTLAGGQTGELFF.